This T cell receptor beta chain was sequenced during a study of cytomegalovirus exposure and HLA in healthy donors. Across the whole study: There were nearly 120 million unique TCR beta sequences, drawn from about 200 million T cells, in an earlier analysis. Findings of the study overall: Per published reports, the classifier diagnosed cytomegalovirus status with high specificity and sensitivity.

The PCR had 60 Vbeta and 13 Jbeta primers. The method was immunoSEQ multiplex PCR; TCRdb's version includes in-frame clones alone and lacks a portion of them. The sample has about 160,000 clones, roughly 76% seen once. Regarding this clone: Antigen specificity is unknown.

The trim removed 1 base at V and 2 bases at J, leaving 9 bases unmatched. This CDR3 comprises 16 residues. CDR1 is SGHDT, CDR2 YYEEEE, per germline. The TCR was taken from a woman in her fifties or sixties in good health and CMV-seronegative. This sequence joins TRBV5-6 and TRBJ2-7, with 7 bases identical to TRBD1. What was sequenced was PBMCs. The CDR3 loop is CASSLWNRDSTYEQYF. DNA for the CDR3: TGTGCCAGCAGCTTGTGGAATCGGGACAGCACCTACGAGCAGTACTTC.